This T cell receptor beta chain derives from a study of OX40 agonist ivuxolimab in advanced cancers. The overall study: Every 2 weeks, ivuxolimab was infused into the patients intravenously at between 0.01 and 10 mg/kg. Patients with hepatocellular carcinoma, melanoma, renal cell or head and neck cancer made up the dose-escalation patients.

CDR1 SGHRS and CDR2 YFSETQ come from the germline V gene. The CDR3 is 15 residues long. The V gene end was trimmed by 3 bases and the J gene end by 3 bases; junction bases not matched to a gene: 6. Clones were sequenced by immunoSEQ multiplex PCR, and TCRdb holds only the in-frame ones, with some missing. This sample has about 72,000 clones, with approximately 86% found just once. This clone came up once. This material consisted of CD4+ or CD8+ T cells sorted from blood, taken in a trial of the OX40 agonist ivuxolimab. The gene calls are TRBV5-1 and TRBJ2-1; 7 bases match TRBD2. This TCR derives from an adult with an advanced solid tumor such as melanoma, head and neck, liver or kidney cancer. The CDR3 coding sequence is TGCGCCAGCAGCTCCGTAGCGGGTAACTACAATGAGCAGTTCTTC. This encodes CASSSVAGNYNEQFF.